The 12 T cell receptor beta chains below all came from one sample that was sequenced in a study of blood T cell repertoires in COVID-19. Data came from immunoSEQ multiplex PCR; TCRdb stores just in-frame clones and leaves some out. The sample shows 260,000 or so clones, about nine tenths of them seen only once. The sequencing sample was made of PBMCs or T cells enriched from blood (not recorded which). The source of these receptors is a woman aged 40 to 50 with acute COVID-19.

V and J are TRBV18 and TRBJ2-1; 7 nucleotides match TRBD2. CDR3 length: 15 amino acids. CDR1 and CDR2 (germline): KGHSH, LQKENI. V lost 3 bases and J lost 3; bases outside the gene matches: 5. CDR3 coding DNA: TGTGCCAGCTCACCTAGCGGGTTCGGCTACAATGAGCAGTTCTTC. Amino acid sequence: CASSPSGFGYNEQFF.

The chain joins TRBV11-3 to TRBJ1-1; D perhaps matches TRBD1 (6 bases). The length of the CDR3 is 13 residues. Trimming removed 4 bases at V and 1 base at J, with 7 bases between. CDR1 and CDR2 from the germline V gene are SGHNT and YENEEA. CDR3: CASSSQGNTEAFF. The CDR3 DNA reads as TGTGCCAGCAGCTCACAGGGGAACACTGAAGCTTTCTTT.

This chain connects TRBV6-5 to TRBJ1-3; 8 positions agree with TRBD1. CDR1 MNHEY and CDR2 SVGAGI come from the germline V gene. The junction had 2 bases not matched to a gene; V was cut back by 0 bases and J by 4 bases. CDR3 length: 15 residues. The CDR3 reads CASSYSTGEGNTIYF. The CDR3 DNA is TGTGCCAGCAGTTACTCGACAGGGGAAGGAAACACCATATATTTT.

V usage is TRBV29-1 and J usage is TRBJ2-1; D possibly corresponds to TRBD2 (6 bases). V gave up 6 bases and J gave up 2 bases, with 14 bases separating them. Germline CDR1 reads SQVTM; CDR2 reads ANQGSEA. The CDR3 contains 14 residues. The CDR3 coding sequence is TGCAGCGTGGTTTGGCGGGGCACCTACAATGAGCAGTTCTTC. Its translation: CSVVWRGTYNEQFF.

The rearrangement uses TRBV3-1 (or the pseudogene TRBV3-2) and TRBJ2-2, with D possibly matching TRBD1 (6 bases). V was shortened by 0 bases and J by 0 bases, with 14 bases between the two germline ends. Per the germline V gene, CDR1 is LGHDT and CDR2 is YNNKEL (reference sequence). CDR3 size: 18 residues. The chain's CDR3 is CASSQEGRTASNTGELFF. DNA of the CDR3: TGTGCCAGCAGCCAAGAAGGAAGGACAGCCTCGAACACCGGGGAGCTGTTTTTT.

V usage is TRBV7-2 and J usage is TRBJ1-2; TRBD1 matches at 7 bases. The CDR3 is 17 residues long. With V trimmed by 4 bases and J by 0 bases, 11 bases remained unmatched. Germline V gene data show CDR1 as SGHTA and CDR2 as FQGNSA. CDR3 region: CASSSYVGQLTNYGYTF. CDR3 in DNA: TGTGCCAGCAGCTCCTACGTGGGACAGCTAACTAACTATGGCTACACCTTC.

The J gene is TRBJ2-2, the V gene TRBV5-1; 12 positions match TRBD2. The CDR3 is made up of 17 amino acids. Per germline, CDR1 SGHRS and CDR2 YFSETQ. V lost 3 bases to trimming and J lost 3 bases; unmatched junction nucleotides: 6. The CDR3 DNA is TGCGCCAGCAGCTCCCTAGCGGGAGGGCCGGACACCGGGGAGCTGTTTTTT. It translates to CASSSLAGGPDTGELFF.

This clone showed up just a few times. The genes are TRBV5-6 and TRBJ2-6; the D gene is possibly TRBD2 (5 bases). V lost 0 bases, J lost 0 bases, and 13 bases lay in between. The CDR3 has 18 amino acids. Looked up from germline, CDR1 is SGHDT and CDR2 is YYEEEE. CDR3 sequence: CASSLAGSFSSGANVLTF. CDR3 nucleotide sequence: TGTGCCAGCAGCTTGGCGGGATCCTTTTCCTCTGGGGCCAACGTCCTGACTTTC.

This chain connects TRBV6-2 or TRBV6-3 to TRBJ1-5; perhaps TRBD1 as D (5 bases). Germline V gene sequence: CDR1 MNHEY, CDR2 SVGEGT. Trimming cost V 5 bases and J 0 bases, with 20 bases left between them. This CDR3 spans 18 amino acids. Written as DNA, the CDR3 is TGTGCCAGCAGTACTCCACCCTGGCAGGGCGTTAGCAATCAGCCCCAGCATTTT. Amino acid sequence: CASSTPPWQGVSNQPQHF.

The chain combines TRBV9 with TRBJ2-7; 12 bases line up with TRBD1. The V and J ends lost 3 bases and 0 bases, in that order; junction bases with no gene match: 10. The CDR3 covers 18 residues. Germline V gene data show CDR1 as SGDLS and CDR2 as YYNGEE. CDR3 sequence (DNA): TGTGCCAGCAGCGGAACCGGGACAGGGGGCTCCAGCTCCTACGAGCAGTACTTC. It codes for CASSGTGTGGSSSYEQYF. Looking up the rest from reference TRBV9 and TRBJ2-7 gives the full variable domain: DSGVTQTPKHLITATGQRVTLRCSPRSGDLSVYWYQQSLDQGLQFLIQYYNGEERAKGNILERFSAQQFPDLHSELNLSSLELGDSALYFCASSGTGTGGSSSYEQYFGPGTRLTVT.

The chain recombines TRBV5-6 with TRBJ2-7, with 10 bases that match TRBD1. There are 17 residues in the CDR3. Germline lookup yields CDR1 SGHDT and CDR2 YYEEEE. Trimming removed 1 base from V and 5 bases from J; junction bases left unmatched: 12. The chain's CDR3 is CASSLLVGQGVVNEQYF. CDR3 coding DNA: TGTGCCAGCAGCTTGCTTGTCGGACAGGGGGTTGTGAACGAGCAGTACTTC.

This clone has a single count. CDR3 nucleotide sequence: TGTGCCTGGAAAGGGGCAGGGGGAAGGGACACTGAAGCTTTCTTT. Protein: CAWKGAGGRDTEAFF. V is TRBV30 and J is TRBJ1-1; 7 bases map to TRBD1. CDR3 length: 15 amino acids. Germline V CDR1 and CDR2: GTSNPN, SVGIG (reference sequence). V was pared by 4 bases and J by 3 bases, with 11 bases of the junction left unmatched.